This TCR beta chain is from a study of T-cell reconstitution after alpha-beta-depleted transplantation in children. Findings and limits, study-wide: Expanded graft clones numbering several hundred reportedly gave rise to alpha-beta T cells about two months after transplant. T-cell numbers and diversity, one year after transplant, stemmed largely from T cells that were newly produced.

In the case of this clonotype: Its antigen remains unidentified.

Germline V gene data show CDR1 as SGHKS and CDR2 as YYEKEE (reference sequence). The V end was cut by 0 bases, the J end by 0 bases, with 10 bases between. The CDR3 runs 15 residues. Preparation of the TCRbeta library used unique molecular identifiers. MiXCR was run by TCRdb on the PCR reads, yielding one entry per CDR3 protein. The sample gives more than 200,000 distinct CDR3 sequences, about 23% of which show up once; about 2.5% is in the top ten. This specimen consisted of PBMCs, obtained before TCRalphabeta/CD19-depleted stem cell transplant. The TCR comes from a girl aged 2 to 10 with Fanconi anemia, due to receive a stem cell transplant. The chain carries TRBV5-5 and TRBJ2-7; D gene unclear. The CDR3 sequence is CASSLDPVSSYEQYF. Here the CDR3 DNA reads TGTGCCAGCAGCTTGGATCCAGTAAGCTCCTACGAGCAGTACTTC.